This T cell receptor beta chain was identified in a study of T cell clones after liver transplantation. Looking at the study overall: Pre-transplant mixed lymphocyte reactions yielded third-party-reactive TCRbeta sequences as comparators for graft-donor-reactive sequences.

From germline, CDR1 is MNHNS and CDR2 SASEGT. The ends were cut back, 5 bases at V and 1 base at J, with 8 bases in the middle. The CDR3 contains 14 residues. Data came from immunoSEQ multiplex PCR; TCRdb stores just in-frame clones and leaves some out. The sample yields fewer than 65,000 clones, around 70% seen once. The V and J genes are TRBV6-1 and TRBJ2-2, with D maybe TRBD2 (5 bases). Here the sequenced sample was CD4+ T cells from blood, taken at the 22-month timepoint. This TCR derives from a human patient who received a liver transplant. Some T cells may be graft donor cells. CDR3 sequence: CASSSSGNTGELFF. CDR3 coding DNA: TGTGCCAGCAGTTCGAGCGGGAACACCGGGGAGCTGTTTTTT.